The 5 T cell receptor beta chains below come from one sample, sequenced in a study of shared clonotypes between healthy human individuals. Measured with immunoSEQ multiplex PCR; TCRdb has only the in-frame clones, and not every one. The profile shows hundreds of thousands of clones, 90% to 95% of them singletons. It was CD45RO-negative cells, positively selected for CCR7, that made up naive CD8 cells, with terminally differentiated effector memory CD45RA+ cells excluded. The sample consisted of naive CD8+ T cells sorted from blood. These receptors were obtained from a woman in her twenties or thirties in good health.

V gene TRBV2 combines with J gene TRBJ2-2; D is possibly TRBD2 (6 bases). The CDR3 runs to 12 residues. V dropped 9 bases and J dropped 5 bases, with 10 bases sitting between them. The germline V gene has CDR1 SNHLY and CDR2 FYNNEI. Here the CDR3 DNA reads TGTGCCAGGAGGGAGGTAACCGGGGAGCTGTTTTTT. The encoded protein is CARREVTGELFF.

V gene TRBV2 combines with J gene TRBJ2-7, with D perhaps matching TRBD1 (6 bases). The CDR3 has 17 amino acids. V lost 3 bases and J lost 2, with 20 bases in between. In germline, CDR1 is SNHLY, CDR2 FYNNEI. For the CDR3, the DNA is TGTGCCAGCAGTGATCCAAAACAGGGTCCCTCAACCTACGAGCAGTACTTC. Residues: CASSDPKQGPSTYEQYF. The full variable domain, with the rest looked up from reference TRBV2 and TRBJ2-7, is EPEVTQTPSHQVTQMGQEVILRCVPISNHLYFYWYRQILGQKVEFLVSFYNNEISEKSEIFDDQFSVERPDGSNFTLKIRSTKLEDSAMYFCASSDPKQGPSTYEQYFGPGTRLTVT.

The V and J genes are TRBV10-3 and TRBJ2-3, with TRBD2 matching 11 bases. CDR3 size: 16 residues. Losses at the gene ends were 6 bases for V and 4 bases for J; bases not matched to a gene: 9. Germline V gene lookup returns CDR1 ENHRY and CDR2 SYGVKD. The CDR3 DNA sequence: TGTGCCATCAGGAGCGTACTAGCGGGAGCAGCAGATACGCAGTATTTT. It codes for CAIRSVLAGAADTQYF.

The V gene is TRBV11-2, the J gene TRBJ1-4, with D uncertain. This CDR3 is built from 14 residues. V dropped 1 base and J dropped 5 bases, with 8 bases sitting between them. The germline CDR1 and CDR2 sequences are SGHAT and FQNNGV. The CDR3 DNA is TGTGCCAGCAGCTTAGTTGGTTCGAATGAAAAACTGTTTTTT. Its translation is CASSLVGSNEKLFF.

The sample holds one count of this clone. The chain uses TRBV4-2 and TRBJ1-1; D remains unclear. This CDR3 has 13 amino acids. The V gene lost 5 bases and the J gene lost 0 bases, with 7 bases spanning the gap. Germline assignment: CDR1 LGHNA and CDR2 YNFKEQ. CDR3 protein: CASSAGVNTEAFF. The CDR3, as DNA: TGTGCCAGCAGCGCGGGTGTGAACACTGAAGCTTTCTTT.